One and the same sample provided the 14 T cell receptor beta chains below, sequenced in a study of molecular identifiers for immune sequencing clone quantification. TCRdb ran MiXCR on the PCR reads and lists one entry per CDR3 protein. The table has 490,000 or so distinct CDR3 sequences, 25% seen once; the top ten hold around 0.76%. The sequenced sample consisted of naive CD8+ T cells from blood, with Jurkat cell RNA spiked in. The subset: FACS-sorted CD8+CD4-CCR7+CD45RA+ naive T cells. Receptor source: a human donor in good health. Some libraries in this study had Jurkat cell RNA spiked in.

The chain carries TRBV6-1 and TRBJ2-7; TRBD1 matches at 8 bases. The germline V gene has CDR1 MNHNS and CDR2 SASEGT. CDR3 size: 17 residues. Trimming at V came to 1 base and at J to 1 base, leaving 9 bases not matched to a gene. CDR3 bases: TGTGCCAGCAGTGAAGTCCGACAGGGGACCCTATCCTACGAGCAGTACTTC. This sequence encodes CASSEVRQGTLSYEQYF.

The rearrangement uses TRBV9 and TRBJ2-7; 12 bases map to TRBD2. Germline CDR1 and CDR2: SGDLS and YYNGEE. This CDR3 is 16 amino acids long. V lost 0 bases and J lost 0; bases outside the gene matches: 1. CDR3 residues: CASSVGGLAGSYEQYF. In nucleotides, the CDR3 is TGTGCCAGCAGCGTAGGGGGACTAGCGGGCTCCTACGAGCAGTACTTC.

This clonotype was detected many times. This chain links TRBV19 with TRBJ2-7, with a possible D match to TRBD2 (5 bases). Germline values: CDR1 LNHDA, CDR2 SQIVND (reference sequence). Deletions cut 4 bases from V and 7 bases from J, with 17 bases between. The CDR3 runs 14 residues. The CDR3 DNA reads as TGTGCCAGTAGTACCCTACAGTTCCCGGGGGAGCAGTACTTC. This sequence encodes CASSTLQFPGEQYF.

The chain combines TRBV6-1 with TRBJ1-1; perhaps TRBD1 as D (5 bases). The V end lost 4 bases, the J end lost 5 bases, and 20 bases lay between the germline ends. The germline V gene encodes CDR1 MNHNS and CDR2 SASEGT. This CDR3 is built from 16 residues. The CDR3 reads CASSALRGGVGTEAFF. In DNA, the CDR3 is TGTGCCAGCAGTGCCTTACGGGGCGGGGTAGGGACTGAAGCTTTCTTT.

The chain has TRBV20-1 and TRBJ2-7; D gene unclear. Trimming pared 6 bases from V and 6 bases from J, leaving 24 bases between. CDR1 and CDR2 (germline): DFQATT, SNEGSKA (reference sequence). This CDR3 has 15 amino acids. Here the CDR3 DNA reads TGCAGTGCCCGGAGCTCTCGAGGTCCCCTCGCCGAGCAGTACTTC. The encoded protein is CSARSSRGPLAEQYF.

A single count supports this clonotype. J is TRBJ1-1 and V is TRBV21-1; no DNA check was done on the table's D call, TRBD1. TRBV21-1 represents a pseudogene. The CDR3 loop spans 18 amino acids. Written as DNA, the CDR3 is TGTGCCAGCCCCAAAGATGCGGGGACCGGGCTCAAGGCCCCTGCCGCTTTCTTT. Its translation: CASPKDAGTGLKAPAAFF.

This clonotype has a handful of counts. The chain employs TRBV4-3 and TRBJ2-7, with 9 bases fitting TRBD1. The CDR3 totals 15 residues. CDR1 and CDR2 (germline): LGHNA, YSLEER. Trimming took 0 bases from V and 6 from J; bases not matched to a gene: 6. CDR3 sequence: CASSQDLRGQGEQYF. The CDR3 bases are TGCGCCAGCAGCCAAGATCTGCGGGGACAGGGCGAGCAGTACTTC.

A remark on this clonotype: Given a much more abundant clone one base away, this may be a read error. This chain joins TRBV7-9 and TRBJ2-3, with 7 nucleotides matching TRBD1. The J segment lost 8 bases and the V segment lost 4 bases, leaving 12 bases of the junction unmatched. CDR1 is SEHNR, CDR2 FQNEAQ, per germline (reference sequence). The CDR3 contains 15 residues. CDR3 DNA: TGTGCCAGCAGCTCCCGGGCCACAGGGGCAGCTACGCAGTATTTT. This codes for CASSSRATGAATQYF.

This clonotype was seen only a few times. CDR3 loop: CASLSWGTGGNYGYTF. In nucleotides, the CDR3 is TGTGCCAGCCTAAGTTGGGGGACCGGGGGGAACTATGGCTACACCTTC. V is TRBV3-1 and J is TRBJ1-2; weak D call: TRBD1 (5 bases). The ends were cut back, 8 bases at V and 2 bases at J, with 21 bases in the middle. In germline, CDR1 is LGHDT, CDR2 YNNKEL (reference sequence). This CDR3 is 16 amino acids long.

V is TRBV6-5 and J is TRBJ1-6; maybe TRBD1 (5 bases). The CDR3 contains 13 residues. Germline V CDR1 and CDR2: MNHEY, SVGAGI. The V and J ends lost 6 bases and 6 bases respectively, with 9 bases between them. CDR3 nucleotide sequence: TGTGCCAGCAGGGACACCTGTAATTCACCCCTCCACTTT. It translates to CASRDTCNSPLHF.

For this clonotype: This may arise from a read error, as a much more abundant clone is one base away. The chain is built from TRBV3-1 and TRBJ2-3; 8 bases agree with TRBD2. Germline CDR1 LGHDT, CDR2 YNNKEL (reference sequence). CDR3 length: 16 amino acids. The CDR3 loop is CASSPLLAGIADAQYF. CDR3 bases: TGTGCCAGCAGCCCGCTATTAGCGGGGATCGCAGATGCGCAGTATTTT.

This clonotype showed up many times. This chain uses TRBV18 with TRBJ2-7, with 13 bases aligning to TRBD2. V lost 1 base and J lost 5; bases outside the gene matches: 2. Germline V CDR1 and CDR2: KGHSH, LQKENI. CDR3 length equals 15 residues. DNA of the CDR3: TGTGCCAGCTCACCACGTACTAGCGGGAGGGACGAGCAGTACTTC. Its protein is CASSPRTSGRDEQYF.

As to this clonotype: A read error is possible here, since a much larger clone lies one base away. The chain joins TRBV4-3 to TRBJ2-7, with D possibly TRBD1 on 5 matching bases. The V and J ends lost 0 bases and 6 bases respectively, with 12 bases between them. Germline CDR1 reads LGHNA; CDR2 reads YSLEER. The CDR3 length is 14 residues. The DNA for the CDR3 is TGCGCCAGCAGCCAAGATCCACAAGGGGCCGAGCAGTACTTC. Residues: CASSQDPQGAEQYF.

V is TRBV6-6 and J is TRBJ2-1, with TRBD2 as a possible D gene (7 bases). The CDR3 has 11 amino acids. V was cut by 7 bases and J by 9 bases, with 10 bases left in between. Germline CDR1 and CDR2: MNHNY and SVGAGI (reference sequence). CDR3 residues: CASNGGREQFF. CDR3 nucleotides: TGTGCCAGCAACGGGGGGCGTGAGCAGTTCTTC.